The 20 T cell receptor beta chains given below trace back to one sample, sequenced in a study of vaccination effects on CD4 cells after COVID-19. Produced via immunoSEQ multiplex PCR; TCRdb's table is partial and in-frame only. The repertoire holds roughly 63,000 clones, with approximately 78% as singletons. Expansion with viral peptide pools was applied to antigen-specific CD4+ T cells by the ViraFEST assay prior to sequencing. Cells that had been cultured for roughly eleven days were the source of isolated CD4+ T cells. Of the BNT162b2 and mRNA-1273 vaccines, participants received two doses of one or the other. The antigens for these receptors are not known. Specimen: CD4+ T cells from PBMCs cultured with HCoV-OC43 spike peptides, collected after COVID-19 vaccination. Indicated subset: HCoV-OC43 spike overlapping peptide pool stimulation. These receptors came from a human donor who received a COVID-19 vaccine.

This clone was seen a few times. The chain combines TRBV3-1 (or the pseudogene TRBV3-2) with TRBJ1-2, with D maybe TRBD1 (5 bases). The germline CDR1 and CDR2 sequences are LGHDT and YNNKEL (reference sequence). V shed 3 bases and J shed 4 bases, with 12 bases lying between them. CDR3 length: 14 amino acids. As DNA, the CDR3 is TGTGCCAGCAGCCACGGCAAGGGGTTCTATGGCTACACCTTC. Its translation is CASSHGKGFYGYTF.

CDR3 sequence reads: CASSLEGTRAADTQYF. The CDR3 nucleotides are TGTGCCAGCAGCTTGGAGGGGACTAGAGCCGCAGATACGCAGTATTTT. This chain links TRBV5-4 with TRBJ2-3; TRBD2 matches at 8 bases. J was trimmed by 4 bases and V by 0 bases; bases with no gene match: 7. The germline gives CDR1 SGHNT, CDR2 YYREEE (reference sequence). CDR3 length equals 16 residues.

This chain links TRBV20-1 with TRBJ1-5; D is uncertain. CDR3 size: 14 residues. CDR1 DFQATT and CDR2 SNEGSKA come from the germline V gene (reference sequence). Trimming pared 3 bases from V and 3 bases from J, leaving 12 bases between. CDR3: CSASPSGNNQPQHF. The DNA for the CDR3 is TGCAGTGCTAGTCCGAGCGGAAACAATCAGCCCCAGCATTTT.

This chain connects TRBV6-2 or TRBV6-3 to TRBJ1-2; 9 bases are shared with TRBD1. Germline-derived CDR1 and CDR2 are MNHEY and SVGEGT. The CDR3 runs 16 residues. The V and J ends lost 6 bases and 6 bases, in that order; junction bases with no gene match: 14. CDR3 residues: CASSPTRTGVPDGYTF. The CDR3 coding sequence is TGTGCCAGCAGCCCCACCAGGACAGGGGTGCCTGATGGCTACACCTTC.

Only one count was recorded for this clone. The chain uses TRBV5-6 and TRBJ2-1; 12 positions match TRBD2. The CDR3 spans 12 residues. Germline V gene sequence: CDR1 SGHDT, CDR2 YYEEEE. The V and J ends lost 3 bases and 14 bases, in that order; junction bases with no gene match: 3. The CDR3 DNA sequence: TGTGCCAGCAGCTCCAGACTAGCGGGGGAGTTCTTC. Its translation: CASSSRLAGEFF.

The J gene is TRBJ2-3, the V gene TRBV3-1 (or the pseudogene TRBV3-2); 8 bases are a match to TRBD2. V shed 0 bases and J 6 bases; nucleotides not matched to a gene: 11. The CDR3 consists of 17 residues. The germline V gene encodes CDR1 LGHDT and CDR2 YNNKEL (reference sequence). The CDR3 nucleotides read TGTGCCAGCAGCCAAGATGGCTACGGGGGGGCCTTGGATACGCAGTATTTT. It translates to CASSQDGYGGALDTQYF.

V is TRBV5-1 and J is TRBJ2-5; 8 bases agree with TRBD2. The V gene end was trimmed by 3 bases and the J gene end by 3 bases; junction bases not matched to a gene: 10. The CDR3 is 16 amino acids. Germline lookup yields CDR1 SGHRS and CDR2 YFSETQ. This CDR3 reads CASSYRLAGGEETQYF. CDR3 in DNA: TGCGCCAGCAGCTACCGCCTGGCGGGGGGAGAAGAGACCCAGTACTTC.

A few counts support this clone. The chain is built from TRBV6-5 and TRBJ1-1; perhaps TRBD1 as D (6 bases). V lost 10 bases and J 0 bases, leaving 12 bases between the germline ends. In germline, CDR1 is MNHEY, CDR2 SVGAGI. The CDR3 totals 13 residues. The CDR3 DNA reads as TGTGCCACCCTGGGGACACTGAACACTGAAGCTTTCTTT. Translated, it gives CATLGTLNTEAFF.

The rearrangement joins TRBV11-2 to TRBJ2-3; D remains unclear. The germline V and J ends were trimmed by 1 base and 6 bases, with 8 bases remaining between them. CDR3 length: 13 amino acids. Germline CDR1 SGHAT, CDR2 FQNNGV. The CDR3 spells CASSLAPLDTQYF. The CDR3 nucleotides are TGTGCCAGCAGCTTAGCCCCTCTGGATACGCAGTATTTT.

This clone has only a few counts. The CDR3 spells CASSLGDRSMNTEAFF. The CDR3 DNA reads as TGTGCCAGCAGCTTGGGGGACAGGTCGATGAACACTGAAGCTTTCTTT. The rearrangement joins TRBV7-9 to TRBJ1-1; TRBD1 aligns across 8 bases. V shed 3 bases, J shed 0 bases, and the junction held 6 bases outside the gene matches. The CDR3 totals 16 residues. Germline V gene lookup returns CDR1 SEHNR and CDR2 FQNEAQ (reference sequence).

This clone was observed a single time. The chain recombines TRBV5-1 with TRBJ2-1; D possibly corresponds to TRBD2 (6 bases). CDR1 and CDR2 (germline): SGHRS, YFSETQ. Trimming shortened V by 0 bases and J by 7 bases, and 11 bases separated the two germline ends. This CDR3 contains 14 residues. CDR3 sequence (DNA): TGCGCCAGCAGCTTGGGAGCGGGCCGAAATGAGCAGTTCTTC. Protein product: CASSLGAGRNEQFF. Full variable domain (rest looked up from reference TRBV5-1 and TRBJ2-1): KAGVTQTPRYLIKTRGQQVTLSCSPISGHRSVSWYQQTPGQGLQFLFEYFSETQRNKGNFPGRFSGRQFSNSRSEMNVSTLELGDSALYLCASSLGAGRNEQFFGPGTRLTVL.

The chain links TRBV7-9 to TRBJ1-2, with 7 bases matching TRBD1. V trimming: 10 bases; J trimming: 0 bases; junction bases outside the gene matches: 20. Germline CDR1 is SEHNR and CDR2 is FQNEAQ (reference sequence). The CDR3 loop spans 18 amino acids. The CDR3 sequence: CATRRVRGLLLSNYGYTF. The CDR3 DNA reads TGTGCCACCCGACGGGTCAGGGGGTTACTCCTTTCTAACTATGGCTACACCTTC.

About this clone: The sample carries other DNA sequences with the same CDR3. The genes are TRBV9 and TRBJ1-3; D is possibly TRBD1 (6 bases). Looked up from germline, CDR1 is SGDLS and CDR2 is YYNGEE. This CDR3 contains 16 residues. V was shortened by 0 bases and J by 0 bases, with 10 bases between the two germline ends. The CDR3 sequence is CASSVGGGASGNTIYF. Written as DNA, the CDR3 is TGTGCCAGCAGCGTAGGTGGGGGGGCCTCTGGAAACACCATATATTTT.

CDR3 protein: CASELGQGYQPQHF. The CDR3 DNA reads as TGTGCCAGCGAGTTAGGACAGGGGTATCAGCCCCAGCATTTT. The J gene is TRBJ1-5, the V gene TRBV6-6; 9 bases are shared with TRBD1. This CDR3 is 14 amino acids long. Germline values: CDR1 MNHNY, CDR2 SVGAGI (reference sequence). J gave up 5 bases and V 8 bases, and 7 bases lay outside the gene matches.

This chain joins TRBV9 and TRBJ2-7; TRBD1 or TRBD2 may be the D gene (6 bases each). V was shortened by 4 bases and J by 0 bases, with 23 bases between the two germline ends. CDR3 length: 18 residues. Germline-derived CDR1 and CDR2 are SGDLS and YYNGEE. In DNA, the CDR3 is TGTGCCAGCAGCCTAGGGGTACAGGGAGGTCATCCCTCCTACGAGCAGTACGTC. Translating it yields CASSLGVQGGHPSYEQYV.

This clone has a handful of counts. The chain combines TRBV12-5 with TRBJ1-6; D remains unclear. Deletions cut 3 bases from V and 0 bases from J, with 9 bases between. Germline-derived CDR1 and CDR2 are LGHNT and FRNRAP. CDR3 length: 16 amino acids. CDR3 DNA: TGTGCTAGTGGTTTCGAAGGGAGCTCCTATAATTCACCCCTCCACTTT. This encodes CASGFEGSSYNSPLHF.

The chain is built from TRBV24-1 and TRBJ1-3, with D maybe TRBD1 (5 bases). This CDR3 contains 15 residues. Trimming removed 5 bases at V and 0 bases at J, with 10 bases between. Germline V gives CDR1 KGHDR, CDR2 SFDVKD. The CDR3 DNA sequence: TGTGCCACCAGTGGGGGGGGGAGCTCTGGAAACACCATATATTTT. Its protein is CATSGGGSSGNTIYF.

This clone was detected only once. The CDR3 is CASSLGWESYEQYV. Here the CDR3 DNA reads TGTGCCAGCAGCTTAGGGTGGGAATCCTACGAGCAGTACGTC. The V call is TRBV7-9, the J call TRBJ2-7; D uncertain. The ends were cut back, 1 base at V and 1 base at J, with 8 bases in the middle. The CDR3 is 14 amino acids. CDR1 and CDR2 from the germline V gene are SEHNR and FQNEAQ (reference sequence).

The J gene is TRBJ2-7, the V gene TRBV12-2. TRBV12-2 is tagged as a pseudogene. This CDR3 has 15 residues. As DNA, the CDR3 is TGTGCAAGTCGCTCAACGGTAGGGGAGTCCTACGAGCAGTACGTC. Its translation: CASRSTVGESYEQYV.

This clone was found a few times. This sequence joins TRBV2 and TRBJ1-6; 9 positions agree with TRBD1. The CDR3 covers 16 residues. Germline trimming cut 6 bases from V and 7 bases from J; bases unmatched to any gene: 10. Germline CDR1 and CDR2: SNHLY and FYNNEI. The CDR3 nucleotides read TGTGCCAGCAGGGAGGGACAGGGAGGGGAAAATTCACCCCTCCACTTT. Protein product: CASREGQGGENSPLHF.